This T cell receptor (beta chain) emerged from a study of neoadjuvant anti-PD-1 for oral cavity cancer. Overall study context: Patients mostly received three to four biweekly nivolumab doses at 3 mg/kg before surgery. Non-progressing patients received a fourth nivolumab dose near day 43, then surgery on days 50-56. Study results and limitations: With three patients per group, TCR findings need larger cohorts.

Only in-frame clones appear in the TCRdb table, and some are missing; sequencing was by immunoSEQ multiplex PCR. Of over 12,000 clones in the sample, approximately 80% are singletons; the top ten hold 2.9%. This clone occurred once. The antigen remains undetermined. No culture or expansion preceded analysis of these blood cells. Germline loops: CDR1 MNHNS, CDR2 SASEGT. This CDR3 region has 15 residues. The V end was cut by 2 bases, the J end by 3 bases, with 14 bases between. The rearrangement links TRBV6-1 to TRBJ2-7; D remains ambiguous. This specimen consisted of PBMCs, obtained before nivolumab (anti-PD-1) treatment. This clonotype was sampled from a person between 40 and 85 years old with oral cavity squamous cell carcinoma. For the CDR3, the DNA is TGTGCCAGCAGTGAACCCGGGCATCGCATCTACGAGCAGTACTTC. As protein: CASSEPGHRIYEQYF.